The rows below give T cell receptor beta chains drawn from one sample of a study of blood T cell repertoires in COVID-19. This table comes from immunoSEQ multiplex PCR, and its TCRdb copy is limited to in-frame clones, with some not included. The table lists approximately 200,000 clones, 89% of them singletons. Source material: PBMCs or T cells enriched from blood (not recorded which). All receptors come from a woman aged 40 to 50 with acute COVID-19. Each CDR3 is given with its conserved first and last residue. The D gene is left open where the match is weak. Part of the rows lack a size; the others show once, few, many or a class for expanded clones.

j_call | v_call | clone_size | d_call | cdr3_nt | cdr3_aa
TRBJ2-3 | TRBV24-1 | . | TRBD2 | TGTGCCACCAGTGATCGGACTAGCGGGGGGTGGGCAGATACGCAGTATTTT | CATSDRTSGGWADTQYF
TRBJ1-5 | TRBV5-1 | . | TRBD1 | TGCGCCAGCAGCTTGCAGGGGGATCAGCCCCAGCATTTT | CASSLQGDQPQHF
TRBJ2-1 | TRBV7-3 | few | . | TGTGCCAGCAGCAGGATCGCAGGGTCGGACAGCGGGACACACAATGAGCAGTTCTTC | CASSRIAGSDSGTHNEQFF
TRBJ2-1 | TRBV27 | . | . | TGTGCCAGCAGTCTCCTCCCGACAGGTTCCTACAATGAGCAGTTCTTC | CASSLLPTGSYNEQFF
TRBJ1-4 | TRBV10-1 | . | . | TGCGCCAGCAGTGAGTCTCGACAGGCAACTAATGAAAAACTGTTTTTT | CASSESRQATNEKLFF
TRBJ1-2 | TRBV7-9 | . | . | TGTGCCAGCAGCTTTAGCGGGGGATCAGGTCATGGCTACACCTTC | CASSFSGGSGHGYTF
TRBJ2-5 | TRBV14 | . | . | TGTGCCAGCAGCCAAGACGTTCAAGAGACCCAGTACTTC | CASSQDVQETQYF
TRBJ2-1 | TRBV6-4 | few | TRBD2 | TGTGCCAGCAGTTCCACTAGCGGGGGTCTTGCTGAGCAGTTCTTC | CASSSTSGGLAEQFF
TRBJ2-3 | TRBV3-1/TRBV3-2 | few | TRBD2 | TGTGCCAGCAGCCAAGGCACTAGCGGGGTAAAAGATACGCAGTATTTT | CASSQGTSGVKDTQYF
TRBJ1-6 | TRBV19 | once | TRBD1 | TGTGCCAGTAGTCCCCCGCTGATCTGGACAGGGGATAATTCACCCCTCCACTTT | CASSPPLIWTGDNSPLHF
TRBJ2-4 | TRBV3-1/TRBV3-2 | once | . | TGTGCCAGCAGCCCAGTTGGAGGCCCCGGAGCCAAAAACATTCAGTACTTC | CASSPVGGPGAKNIQYF
TRBJ1-2 | TRBV15 | . | . | TGTGCCACCAGCAGAGAGATATGGACGGGAGACTATGGCTACACCTTC | CATSREIWTGDYGYTF
TRBJ1-2 | TRBV5-1 | . | . | TGCGCCAGCACCTTCGGGGGGGCTTCACCCTGGAACTATGGCTACACCTTC | CASTFGGASPWNYGYTF
TRBJ2-7 | TRBV15 | . | . | TGTGCCACCAGCAGAGATCTAGTCGATACGGCCGAGCAGTACTTC | CATSRDLVDTAEQYF
TRBJ2-4 | TRBV28 | . | . | TGTGCCAGCAGCCGCCCCCTAAACTTAGCCAAAAACATTCAGTACTTC | CASSRPLNLAKNIQYF
TRBJ2-1 | TRBV14 | . | . | TGTGCCAGCAGCCAAGTACGCAGGGGCAATGAGCAGTTCTTC | CASSQVRRGNEQFF
TRBJ1-2 | TRBV7-9 | . | TRBD1 | TGTGCCAGCAGCCCCCGTCGGGACAGCTATGGCTACACCTTC | CASSPRRDSYGYTF
TRBJ1-1 | TRBV19 | once | TRBD1 | TGTGCCAGTACCCAAACAGGGGGCACTGAAGCTTTCTTT | CASTQTGGTEAFF
TRBJ2-6 | TRBV3-1/TRBV3-2 | . | . | TGTGCCAGCAGCCTTCAGGGGACTGGGGCCAACGTCCTGACTTTC | CASSLQGTGANVLTF
TRBJ2-1 | TRBV5-1 | . | TRBD2 | TGCGCCAGCAGCTTGAAGGCGGGAGGGGGTTCCGGTGAGCAGTTCTTC | CASSLKAGGGSGEQFF
TRBJ2-1 | TRBV19 | . | TRBD1 | TGTGCCAGTAGTATTGGGACAGGGAGCTACAATGAGCAGTTCTTC | CASSIGTGSYNEQFF
TRBJ2-1 | TRBV3-1/TRBV3-2 | . | . | TGTGCCAGCAGCCAAGTAGCGTCCGAGCAGTTCTTC | CASSQVASEQFF
TRBJ2-7 | TRBV27 | . | . | TGTGCCAGCAGTTTTAGCGGAGATGAGTACGAGCAGTACTTC | CASSFSGDEYEQYF
TRBJ2-7 | TRBV5-4 | once | . | TGTGCCAGCAGCTCAGGACAGTCCGACGAGCAGTACTTC | CASSSGQSDEQYF
TRBJ1-3 | TRBV28 | . | . | TGTGCCAGCACTGGGGTTTTCGGACAGTGGACTTCTGGAAACACCATATATTTT | CASTGVFGQWTSGNTIYF
TRBJ1-5 | TRBV12-1 | . | . | . | CASSCFGAGAQPQHF
TRBJ2-5 | TRBV3-1/TRBV3-2 | . | . | TGTGCCAGCAGCCAAGACCTAGCTATCGGGGCCCAGTACTTC | CASSQDLAIGAQYF
TRBJ1-3 | TRBV19 | once | TRBD1 | TGTGCCAGTAGTATAAAAAGTGGGACAGTCTCTGGAAACACCATATATTTT | CASSIKSGTVSGNTIYF
TRBJ2-5 | TRBV7-9 | few | TRBD2 | TGTGCCAGCAGCCCTCGGACTAGCGGGGGGGTTTTGGAGACCCAGTACTTC | CASSPRTSGGVLETQYF
TRBJ1-4 | TRBV4-2 | . | . | TGTGCCAGCAGCCAAGAAGCAGGGTTTGAAAAACTGTTTTTT | CASSQEAGFEKLFF
TRBJ1-1 | TRBV4-1 | few | . | TGCGCCAGCAGCCCGGGGAGGGGGACTTACACTGAAGCTTTCTTT | CASSPGRGTYTEAFF
TRBJ1-3 | TRBV4-2 | . | TRBD1 | TGTGCCAGCAGCCAAGGAGGGGGCCCTGGAAACACCATATATTTT | CASSQGGGPGNTIYF
TRBJ2-4 | TRBV19 | . | TRBD2 | TGTGCCAGTAGTTACCAACTAGCGGCCCGAGGGAAAAACATTCAGTACTTC | CASSYQLAARGKNIQYF
TRBJ2-3 | TRBV30 | once | TRBD2 | TGTGCCTGGAGTGTTTTGACTAGCGGATACACAGATACGCAGTATTTT | CAWSVLTSGYTDTQYF
TRBJ2-7 | TRBV12-3/TRBV12-4 | once | . | TGTGCCAGCGCCCCCGGAGGGAACTACGAGCAGTACTTC | CASAPGGNYEQYF
TRBJ1-4 | TRBV6-5 | . | . | TGTGCCAGCAGAACCCTTGCGGGGTATGAAAAACTGTTTTTT | CASRTLAGYEKLFF
TRBJ2-1 | TRBV6-6 | . | TRBD2 | TGTGCCAGCAGCCGCGCCCCCCGCCTAGCGGGAGAAGGATCCTACAATGAGCAGTTCTTC | CASSRAPRLAGEGSYNEQFF
TRBJ2-1 | TRBV24-1 | . | . | TGTGCCACCAGTGATTTAGCGGCCCTATACAATGAGCAGTTCTTC | CATSDLAALYNEQFF
TRBJ1-2 | TRBV4-3 | . | TRBD1 | TGCGCCAGCAGCCAGACGGACAGGGAAGACTATGGCTACACCTTC | CASSQTDREDYGYTF
TRBJ2-1 | TRBV7-2 | once | . | TGTGCCAGCAGCGTTAGAACGGGGGAGTACTCTTACAATGAGCAGTTCTTC | CASSVRTGEYSYNEQFF
TRBJ1-1 | TRBV2 | . | . | TGTGCCAGCAGTGGGACTTGGCAGGGGCATGGGACTGAAGCTTTCTTT | CASSGTWQGHGTEAFF
TRBJ2-2 | TRBV19 | . | . | TGTGCCAGTAGTATAGGGCGGGTAACCGGGGAGCTGTTTTTT | CASSIGRVTGELFF
TRBJ2-2 | TRBV3-1/TRBV3-2 | . | . | TGTGCCAGCAGCCAACGTTGGTCCAGCGGCGGGGAGCTGTTTTTT | CASSQRWSSGGELFF
TRBJ2-1 | TRBV28 | . | . | TGTGCCAGCAGGGGGGGCCTGACAGGTTCGAGCGGGGTGTTCTTC | CASRGGLTGSSGVFF
TRBJ1-3 | TRBV2 | . | . | TGTGCCAGCAGTGAAACAGGCCCGGGCACCATATATTTT | CASSETGPGTIYF
TRBJ2-2 | TRBV6-1 | . | TRBD1 | TGTGCCAGCAGTGGGAGTGACAGGGGCAAGGCCGGGGAGCTGTTTTTT | CASSGSDRGKAGELFF
TRBJ1-2 | TRBV19 | . | TRBD1 | TGTGCCAGTAGTATAGTTTTGACAGGGGAACATGATGGCTACACCTTC | CASSIVLTGEHDGYTF
TRBJ1-5 | TRBV9 | . | . | TGTGCCAGCAGCCCTACGGGAACAGGGATCCTTCAGCCCCAGCATTTT | CASSPTGTGILQPQHF
TRBJ2-5 | TRBV19 | . | . | TGTGCCAGTAGTATTCCAGGGTCAGAGACCCAGTACTTC | CASSIPGSETQYF
TRBJ2-1 | TRBV2 | . | . | TGTGCCAGCGGTCTAGCTGGCCCCTACAATGAGCAGTTCTTC | CASGLAGPYNEQFF
TRBJ2-7 | TRBV5-4 | . | TRBD1 | TGTGCCAGCAGCCGGACAGGGCGGGCCACCGAGCAGTACTTC | CASSRTGRATEQYF
TRBJ1-2 | TRBV28 | . | TRBD1 | TGTGCCAGCAGCGAACAGGGGGCATCGGTCTATGGCTACACCTTC | CASSEQGASVYGYTF
TRBJ2-6 | TRBV2 | . | TRBD2 | TGTGCCAGCAGTGATAGAGGCGGGGGGACTGGGGCCAACGTCCTGACTTTC | CASSDRGGGTGANVLTF